The 22 T cell receptor beta chains given below trace back to one sample, sequenced in a study of blood T cell repertoires in COVID-19. TCRdb's copy holds only in-frame clones and misses some; the assay was immunoSEQ multiplex PCR. The data hold over 350,000 clones, with about nine tenths observed a single time. Source material: peripheral blood. These receptor sequences come from a young woman with active or convalescent COVID-19.

The chain has TRBV2 and TRBJ2-1; 11 nucleotides line up with TRBD2. The CDR3 runs to 18 residues. Germline V gene data show CDR1 as SNHLY and CDR2 as FYNNEI. The ends lost 0 bases at V and 0 bases at J; junction bases unmatched: 4. The CDR3 region is CASSEASSGGNSYNEQFF. As DNA, the CDR3 is TGTGCCAGCAGTGAAGCGTCTAGCGGGGGGAACTCCTACAATGAGCAGTTCTTC.

The rearrangement uses TRBV25-1 and TRBJ2-1, with a possible D match to TRBD1 (5 bases). The V end was cut by 4 bases, the J end by 6 bases, with 10 bases between. The germline V gene has CDR1 MGHDK and CDR2 SYGVNS. The CDR3 runs 13 residues. CDR3 sequence reads: CASSVSQANEQFF. The CDR3, as DNA: TGTGCCAGCAGTGTCTCACAGGCCAATGAGCAGTTCTTC. Full variable domain (rest looked up from reference TRBV25-1 and TRBJ2-1): EADIYQTPRYLVIGTGKKITLECSQTMGHDKMYWYQQDPGMELHLIHYSYGVNSTEKGDLSSESTVSRIRTEHFPLTLESARPSHTSQYLCASSVSQANEQFFGPGTRLTVL.

The rearrangement uses TRBV5-5 and TRBJ2-4, with D tentatively TRBD2 (6 bases). Germline CDR1 and CDR2: SGHKS and YYEKEE (reference sequence). V shed 0 bases and J shed 3 bases, with 13 bases lying between them. This CDR3 is 16 amino acids long. The CDR3 DNA follows: TGTGCCAGCAGCTTGGAGGCTCGCGGGGACAAAAACATTCAGTACTTC. Translated, it gives CASSLEARGDKNIQYF.

V usage is TRBV10-3 and J usage is TRBJ2-3; D is possibly TRBD1 (6 bases). V shed 3 bases and J shed 4 bases, with 11 bases lying between them. Germline CDR1 ENHRY, CDR2 SYGVKD. This CDR3 region has 14 residues. The DNA for the CDR3 is TGTGCCATCAGTGAACGGACAGCTTCAGATACGCAGTATTTT. This codes for CAISERTASDTQYF.

The rearrangement links TRBV27 to TRBJ1-5; perhaps TRBD1 as D (5 bases). Trimming took 5 bases from V and 7 from J, leaving 18 bases between them. This CDR3 region has 15 residues. Germline V lookup: CDR1 MNHEY, CDR2 SMNVEV (reference sequence). Here the CDR3 reads CASSILGEGPQPQHF. For the CDR3, the DNA is TGTGCCAGCAGTATCCTAGGGGAGGGCCCGCAGCCCCAGCATTTT.

V usage is TRBV14 and J usage is TRBJ2-5; 9 bases agree with TRBD1. The CDR3 has 14 amino acids. CDR1 is SGHDN and CDR2 is FVKESK in the germline V gene. After removal of 3 bases from V and 1 base from J, the junction contained 0 bases not matched to a gene. The CDR3 reads CASSQGQGQETQYF. CDR3 nucleotide sequence: TGTGCCAGCAGCCAGGGACAGGGCCAAGAGACCCAGTACTTC.

This chain links TRBV5-8 with TRBJ1-1, with a weak D call TRBD1 (6 bases). Trimming took 2 bases from V and 0 from J, leaving 11 bases between them. The CDR3 extends over 15 amino acids. CDR1 and CDR2 from the germline V gene are SGHTS and YDEGEE. The CDR3 DNA follows: TGTGCCAGCAGCTTCCTACAGGGCATGAACACTGAAGCTTTCTTT. It specifies CASSFLQGMNTEAFF.

This sequence joins TRBV10-3 and TRBJ1-2; no clear D gene. The germline V and J ends were trimmed by 6 bases and 7 bases, with 12 bases remaining between them. The germline V gene has CDR1 ENHRY and CDR2 SYGVKD. This CDR3 is 12 amino acids long. In DNA form, the CDR3 reads TGTGCCATCAGCTGGGGAGACACTGGCTACACCTTC. Amino acids: CAISWGDTGYTF.

This sequence joins TRBV5-1 and TRBJ2-5, with 11 positions matching TRBD2. The CDR3 totals 14 residues. Germline CDR1 is SGHRS and CDR2 is YFSETQ. V gave up 0 bases and J gave up 5 bases; unmatched junction bases: 0. In DNA, the CDR3 is TGCGCCAGCAGCTTGGGACTAGCGGGGGAGACCCAGTACTTC. Its translation is CASSLGLAGETQYF.

The rearrangement links TRBV27 to TRBJ2-1; 7 nucleotides agree with TRBD1. V gave up 9 bases and J gave up 0 bases; unmatched junction bases: 8. This CDR3 is built from 15 residues. Germline V gene data show CDR1 as MNHEY and CDR2 as SMNVEV (reference sequence). The CDR3 DNA reads as TGTGCCAGTCGCCGGGCAGGGGGCTCCTACAATGAGCAGTTCTTC. Amino acids: CASRRAGGSYNEQFF.

The rearrangement links TRBV19 to TRBJ2-2, with 7 nucleotides matching TRBD1. CDR3 length: 15 amino acids. With 4 bases clipped from V and 5 bases from J, the junction kept 7 bases outside the gene matches. From germline, CDR1 is LNHDA and CDR2 SQIVND (reference sequence). The CDR3 loop reads CASSKRQGWTGELFF. Here the CDR3 DNA reads TGTGCCAGTAGTAAAAGACAGGGTTGGACCGGGGAGCTGTTTTTT. The full variable domain, completed using reference TRBV19 and TRBJ2-2, is DGGITQSPKYLFRKEGQNVTLSCEQNLNHDAMYWYRQDPGQGLRLIYYSQIVNDFQKGDIAEGYSVSREKKESFPLTVTSAQKNPTAFYLCASSKRQGWTGELFFGEGSRLTVL.

The chain joins TRBV4-1 to TRBJ2-1, with 10 bases that match TRBD2. Per germline, CDR1 MGHRA and CDR2 YSYEKL. The CDR3 covers 20 residues. V was pared by 1 base and J by 0 bases, with 12 bases of the junction left unmatched. The CDR3 sequence is CASSQVAGGLSLSSYNEQFF. The CDR3 DNA follows: TGCGCCAGCAGCCAAGTAGCGGGGGGCCTTTCTCTGAGCTCCTACAATGAGCAGTTCTTC.

The gene calls are TRBV6-5 and TRBJ1-3; D gene unclear. CDR3 size: 12 residues. Per germline, CDR1 MNHEY and CDR2 SVGAGI. Trimming removed 6 bases from V and 2 bases from J, with 5 bases in between. This chain's CDR3 is CASRNTGNTIYF. CDR3 in DNA: TGTGCCAGCAGGAACACTGGAAACACCATATATTTT.

The chain combines TRBV24-1 with TRBJ2-1; 10 bases match TRBD1. V gave up 4 bases and J gave up 3 bases; unmatched junction bases: 5. This CDR3 comprises 16 residues. The germline V gene encodes CDR1 KGHDR and CDR2 SFDVKD. The CDR3 bases are TGTGCCACCAGTGACTCGGGACAGGGGCACTACAATGAGCAGTTCTTC. This translates into CATSDSGQGHYNEQFF.

V and J are TRBV10-3 and TRBJ2-7; D not resolved. CDR1 ENHRY and CDR2 SYGVKD come from the germline V gene. The CDR3 spans 12 residues. With 2 bases removed from V and 5 bases from J, the gap between germline ends came to 7 bases. The DNA of the CDR3 is TGTGCCATCAGTGAGAACACCCACGAGCAGTACTTC. Encoded protein: CAISENTHEQYF.

This clone was recorded only once. The same CDR3 arises from other DNA sequences in this sample as well. The genes are TRBV3-1 (or the pseudogene TRBV3-2) and TRBJ1-6; D is perhaps TRBD1 (6 bases). Between the trimmed V and J ends, which lost 4 bases and 4 bases, there was a span of 11 bases. This CDR3 comprises 15 residues. Germline V CDR1 and CDR2: LGHDT, YNNKEL (reference sequence). The CDR3 sequence is CASSPRDTYNSPLHF. DNA for the CDR3: TGTGCCAGCAGCCCCCGGGACACTTATAATTCACCCCTCCACTTT.

The rearrangement joins TRBV19 to TRBJ2-7; 8 nucleotides agree with TRBD1. Germline V lookup: CDR1 LNHDA, CDR2 SQIVND (reference sequence). Trimming at V came to 5 bases and at J to 5 bases, leaving 5 bases not matched to a gene. CDR3 length: 13 residues. This chain's CDR3 is CASSWTGRNEQYF. For the CDR3, the DNA is TGTGCCAGTAGTTGGACAGGGCGGAACGAGCAGTACTTC.

This clone was observed a few times. This rearrangement joins TRBV11-2 to TRBJ2-7, with D perhaps matching TRBD1 (5 bases). Germline values: CDR1 SGHAT, CDR2 FQNNGV. This CDR3 region has 15 residues. Trimming cost V 0 bases and J 5 bases, with 14 bases left between them. CDR3 sequence: CASSLDFQGFNEQYF. In DNA, the CDR3 is TGTGCCAGCAGCTTAGATTTTCAGGGTTTCAACGAGCAGTACTTC.

This clone was detected once. The chain is built from TRBV9 and TRBJ2-1; 10 nucleotides agree with TRBD2. Germline loops: CDR1 SGDLS, CDR2 YYNGEE. The CDR3 runs to 16 residues. The V segment lost 0 bases and the J segment 6 bases; nucleotides outside the gene matches: 6. The CDR3 DNA sequence: TGTGCCAGCAGCGTAGCGGGTCTAGCGGGAGCCAATGAGCAGTTCTTC. Protein sequence: CASSVAGLAGANEQFF. Combining the CDR3 with reference TRBV9 and TRBJ2-1 gives the whole variable domain DSGVTQTPKHLITATGQRVTLRCSPRSGDLSVYWYQQSLDQGLQFLIQYYNGEERAKGNILERFSAQQFPDLHSELNLSSLELGDSALYFCASSVAGLAGANEQFFGPGTRLTVL.

J is TRBJ2-3 and V is TRBV4-1; D not certain. CDR1 and CDR2 from the germline V gene are MGHRA and YSYEKL. Trimming took 0 bases from V and 0 from J, leaving 10 bases between them. This CDR3 contains 16 residues. This CDR3 reads CASSQDRFTSTDTQYF. CDR3 nucleotides: TGCGCCAGCAGCCAAGATCGGTTTACTAGCACAGATACGCAGTATTTT.

The chain joins TRBV12-3 or TRBV12-4 to TRBJ1-5; D remains ambiguous. V was pared by 5 bases and J by 9 bases, with 11 bases between. The CDR3 contains 12 residues. CDR3 sequence: CASSPLRAPQHF. In DNA, the CDR3 is TGTGCCAGCAGTCCACTGAGGGCGCCCCAGCATTTT.

This chain links TRBV13 with TRBJ2-5, with 15 bases fitting TRBD2. With V trimmed by 2 bases and J by 5 bases, 6 bases remained unmatched. The germline gives CDR1 PRHDT, CDR2 FYEKMQ (reference sequence). The CDR3 runs 17 residues. The CDR3 nucleotides are TGTGCCAGCAGCTTAATGGGACTAGCGGGGGGAGAGGAGACCCAGTACTTC. Translated: CASSLMGLAGGEETQYF.